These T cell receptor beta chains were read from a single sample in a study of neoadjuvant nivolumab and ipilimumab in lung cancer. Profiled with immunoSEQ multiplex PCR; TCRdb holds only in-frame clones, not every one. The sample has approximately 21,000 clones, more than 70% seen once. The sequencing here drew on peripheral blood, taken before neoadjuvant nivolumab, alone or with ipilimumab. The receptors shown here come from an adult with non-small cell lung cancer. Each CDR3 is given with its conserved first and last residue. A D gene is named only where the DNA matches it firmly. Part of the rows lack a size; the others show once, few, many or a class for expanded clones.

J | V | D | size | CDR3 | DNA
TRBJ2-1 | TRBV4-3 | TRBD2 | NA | CASSRQAGGPYNEQFF | TGCGCCAGCAGCCGACAAGCGGGAGGGCCTTACAATGAGCAGTTCTTC
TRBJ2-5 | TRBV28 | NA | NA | CASTSTALETQYF | TGTGCCAGCACCAGTACCGCCCTGGAGACCCAGTACTTC
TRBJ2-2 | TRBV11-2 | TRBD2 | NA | CASARRNSGSPGELFF | TGTGCCAGCGCCCGCCGGAATAGCGGGAGTCCCGGGGAGCTGTTTTTT
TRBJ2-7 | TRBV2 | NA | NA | CASLSEGISYEQYF | TGTGCCAGCTTGTCCGAGGGTATAAGCTACGAGCAGTACTTC
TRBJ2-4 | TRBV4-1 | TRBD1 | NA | CASSPGTGGFRF | TGCGCCAGCAGCCCCGGGACAGGGGGATTTCGATTC
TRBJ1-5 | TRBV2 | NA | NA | CASSTLAVNQPQHF | TGTGCCAGCAGTACCCTGGCGGTTAATCAGCCCCAGCATTTT
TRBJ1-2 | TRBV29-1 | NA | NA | CSVESGGGGYTF | TGCAGCGTTGAATCGGGCGGGGGCGGCTACACCTTC
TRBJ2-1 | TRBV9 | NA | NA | CASSVGLVPYNEQFF | TGTGCCAGCAGCGTAGGCCTAGTCCCCTACAATGAGCAGTTCTTC
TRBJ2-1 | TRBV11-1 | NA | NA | CASSYGNYNEQFF | TGTGCCAGCAGTTACGGGAATTACAATGAGCAGTTCTTC
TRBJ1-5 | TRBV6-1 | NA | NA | CASSSQGSNQPQHF | TGTGCCAGCAGTTCACAGGGAAGCAATCAGCCCCAGCATTTT
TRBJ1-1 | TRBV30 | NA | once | CAWIQGIAFF | TGTGCCTGGATACAGGGTATAGCTTTCTTT
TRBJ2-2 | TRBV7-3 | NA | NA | CASTEGVTGELFF | TGTGCCAGCACCGAGGGCGTGACCGGGGAGCTGTTTTTT
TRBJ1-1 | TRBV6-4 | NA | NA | CASSERSNTEAFF | TGTGCCAGCAGTGAAAGATCGAACACTGAAGCTTTCTTT
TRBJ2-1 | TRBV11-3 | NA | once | CASSLRGPHNEQFF | TGTGCCAGCAGCCTCAGAGGCCCCCACAATGAGCAGTTCTTC
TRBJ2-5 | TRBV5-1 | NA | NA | CASSLYTGEQETQYF | TGCGCCAGCAGCTTGTATACAGGCGAGCAAGAGACCCAGTACTTC
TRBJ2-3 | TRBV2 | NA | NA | CASSRDGTSTDTQYF | TGTGCCAGCAGTCGGGACGGAACCTCCACAGATACGCAGTATTTT
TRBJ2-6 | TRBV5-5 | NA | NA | CASSYGGSGANVLTF | TGTGCCAGCAGCTATGGCGGCTCTGGGGCCAACGTCCTGACTTTC
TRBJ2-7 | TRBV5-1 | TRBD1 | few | CASSLGTGPAYEQYF | TGCGCCAGCAGCTTGGGGACAGGCCCGGCCTACGAGCAGTACTTC
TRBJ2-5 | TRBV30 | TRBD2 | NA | CAWSVRGLVGETQYF | TGTGCCTGGAGTGTAAGGGGACTAGTAGGCGAGACCCAGTACTTC
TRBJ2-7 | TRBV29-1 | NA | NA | CSVDSGLGSYEQYF | TGCAGCGTTGATTCCGGACTGGGCTCCTACGAGCAGTACTTC
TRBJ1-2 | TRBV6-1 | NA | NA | CASSAYSDGYTF | TGTGCCAGCAGTGCGTACAGCGATGGCTACACCTTC
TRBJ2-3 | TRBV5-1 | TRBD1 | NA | CASSFGQGGDTQYF | TGCGCCAGCAGCTTCGGACAGGGGGGCGATACGCAGTATTTT
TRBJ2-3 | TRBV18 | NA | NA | CASSPMAGSATDTQYF | TGTGCCAGCTCACCGATGGCGGGAAGCGCAACAGATACGCAGTATTTT
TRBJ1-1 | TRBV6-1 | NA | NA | CASSVSQRGEAFF | TGTGCCAGCAGTGTATCACAGCGGGGGGAAGCTTTCTTT
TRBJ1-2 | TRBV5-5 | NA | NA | CASSLDPIPYGYTF | TGTGCCAGCAGCCTGGACCCCATCCCATATGGCTACACCTTC
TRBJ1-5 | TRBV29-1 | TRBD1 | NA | CSVRGHGNQPQHF | TGCAGCGTTAGGGGGCACGGCAATCAGCCCCAGCATTTT
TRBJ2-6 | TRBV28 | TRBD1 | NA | CASRPGQGRSGANVLTF | TGTGCCAGCAGACCAGGACAGGGTCGCTCTGGGGCCAACGTCCTGACTTTC
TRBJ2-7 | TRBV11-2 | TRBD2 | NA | CASSQSSGVAGVEQYF | TGTGCCAGCAGCCAGAGCTCCGGGGTAGCGGGAGTCGAGCAGTACTTC
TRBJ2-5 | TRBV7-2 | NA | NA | CASSVSRDQETQYF | TGTGCCAGCAGCGTATCTAGGGACCAAGAGACCCAGTACTTC
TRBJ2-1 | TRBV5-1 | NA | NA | CASSLGGVRNEQFF | TGCGCCAGCAGCTTGGGGGGGGTGAGGAATGAGCAGTTCTTC
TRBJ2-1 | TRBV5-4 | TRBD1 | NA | CASSLGTGAYNEQFF | TGTGCCAGCAGCTTAGGGACAGGGGCGTACAATGAGCAGTTCTTC
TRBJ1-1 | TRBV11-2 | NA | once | CASSLGSTNTEAFF | TGTGCCAGCAGCTTGGGGAGTACGAACACTGAAGCTTTCTTT
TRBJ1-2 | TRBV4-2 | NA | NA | CASSPQPGVGYGYTF | TGTGCCAGCAGCCCTCAACCGGGGGTTGGATATGGCTACACCTTC
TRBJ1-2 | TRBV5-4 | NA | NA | CASSLRGIGYTF | TGTGCCAGCAGCCTGCGTGGGATTGGCTACACCTTC
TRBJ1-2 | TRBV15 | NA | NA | CATSRGLGQRGYTF | TGTGCCACCAGCAGAGGCCTAGGACAGCGCGGCTACACCTTC
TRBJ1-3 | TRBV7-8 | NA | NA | CASSLRLVSGNTIYF | TGTGCCAGCAGCTTAAGGCTGGTCTCTGGAAACACCATATATTTT
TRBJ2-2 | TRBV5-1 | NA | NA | CASSLLQGSGELFF | TGCGCCAGCAGCTTGTTGCAGGGAAGCGGGGAGCTGTTTTTT
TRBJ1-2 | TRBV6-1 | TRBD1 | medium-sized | CASSDRDRAGYTF | TGTGCCAGCAGTGACCGGGACAGGGCTGGCTACACCTTC
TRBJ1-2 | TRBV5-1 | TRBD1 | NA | CASSPGGTEFYGYTF | TGCGCCAGCAGCCCGGGGGGGACAGAATTCTATGGCTACACCTTC
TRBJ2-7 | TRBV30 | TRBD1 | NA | CAWSVKGARYEQYF | TGTGCCTGGAGTGTGAAGGGGGCCAGGTACGAGCAGTACTTC
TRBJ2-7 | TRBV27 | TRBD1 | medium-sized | CASSLQGANYEQYF | TGTGCCAGCAGTTTACAGGGGGCAAACTACGAGCAGTACTTC
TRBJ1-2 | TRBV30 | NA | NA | CAWSQQSNYGYTF | TGTGCCTGGAGCCAACAGAGTAACTATGGCTACACCTTC
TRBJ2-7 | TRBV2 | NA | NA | CAGGTETYEQYF | TGTGCCGGCGGGACTGAGACCTACGAGCAGTACTTC
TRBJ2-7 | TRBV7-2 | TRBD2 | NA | CASSRVGGGAYEQYF | TGTGCCAGCAGCCGGGTTGGGGGGGGAGCCTACGAGCAGTACTTC
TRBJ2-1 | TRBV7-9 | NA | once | CASSFARGYNEQFF | TGTGCCAGCAGCTTTGCTCGGGGCTACAATGAGCAGTTCTTC
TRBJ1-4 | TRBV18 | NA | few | CASSQGLQTNEKLFF | TGTGCCAGCTCTCAGGGGCTTCAGACTAATGAAAAACTGTTTTTT
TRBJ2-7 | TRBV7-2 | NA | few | CASSLADGSTYEQYF | TGTGCCAGCAGCTTAGCTGACGGATCTACTTACGAGCAGTACTTC
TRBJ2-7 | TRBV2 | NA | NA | CASSGQGFYEQYF | TGTGCCAGCAGTGGGCAGGGGTTCTACGAGCAGTACTTC
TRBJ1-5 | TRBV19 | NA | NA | CASSQGRAQHF | TGTGCCAGTAGTCAGGGCCGCGCCCAGCATTTT
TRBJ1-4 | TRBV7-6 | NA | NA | CASSSRPQEANEKLFF | TGTGCCAGCAGCTCCCGACCGCAGGAGGCTAATGAAAAACTGTTTTTT
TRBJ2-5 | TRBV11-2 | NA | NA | CASSFGGLGETQYF | TGTGCCAGCAGCTTTGGGGGACTTGGGGAGACCCAGTACTTC
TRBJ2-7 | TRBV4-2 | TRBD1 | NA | CASSMTGGSYEQYF | TGTGCCAGCAGCATGACAGGGGGGTCCTACGAGCAGTACTTC
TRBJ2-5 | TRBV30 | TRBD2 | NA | CAGVLAGRETQYF | TGTGCCGGCGTCCTAGCGGGTAGGGAGACCCAGTACTTC
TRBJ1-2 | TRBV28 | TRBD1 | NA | CASNSGQGNGYTF | TGTGCCAGCAACTCGGGACAGGGCAATGGCTACACCTTC
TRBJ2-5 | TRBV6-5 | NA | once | CASSLGTTRETQYF | TGTGCCAGCAGCCTCGGGACAACGCGGGAGACCCAGTACTTC
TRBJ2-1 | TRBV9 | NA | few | CASSPPGSPYNEQFF | TGTGCCAGCAGCCCTCCAGGGTCGCCCTACAATGAGCAGTTCTTC
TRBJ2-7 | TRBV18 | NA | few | CASSPSMAGLSTYEQYF | TGTGCCAGCTCACCTTCAATGGCAGGTCTATCAACCTACGAGCAGTACTTC
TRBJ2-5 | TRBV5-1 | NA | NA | CASSFGLNQETQYF | TGCGCCAGCAGCTTCGGACTTAACCAAGAGACCCAGTACTTC
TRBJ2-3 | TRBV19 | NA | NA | CASCQGNTDTQYF | TGTGCCAGTTGCCAGGGGAACACAGATACGCAGTATTTT